This TCR beta chain was found in a study of radiotherapy plus CTLA-4 blockade in lung cancer. About this clone itself: Its antigen remains unidentified.

TCRdb keeps only in-frame clones here, not all; method: immunoSEQ multiplex PCR. Among around 72,000 clones, approximately 78% were seen once, and the ten largest hold around 7.1%. There are 11 residues in the CDR3. V gave up 5 bases and J gave up 3 bases, with 2 bases separating them. Germline CDR1 and CDR2: MDHEN and SYDVKM. Overall study results and limits: The study found tumor-derived TCR clones expanded in blood after radiotherapy plus ipilimumab. Reports state that early shifts in blood T cell clones, with interferon-beta, best predicted response.

The TCR originated in a human donor with non-small cell lung cancer who had a complete response to radiotherapy plus ipilimumab. V is TRBV28 and J is TRBJ1-5; D is unclear. The sequenced sample was peripheral blood, obtained from a patient treated with radiotherapy plus ipilimumab. The CDR3 nucleotides are TGTGCCAGCAGTCTCAATCAGCCCCAGCATTTT. Translation: CASSLNQPQHF. Full variable domain (rest looked up from reference TRBV28 and TRBJ1-5): DVKVTQSSRYLVKRTGEKVFLECVQDMDHENMFWYRQDPGLGLRLIYFSYDVKMKEKGDIPEGYSVSREKKERFSLILESASTNQTSMYLCASSLNQPQHFGDGTRLSIL.